These T cell receptor beta chains were read from a single sample in a study of vaccination and CD4 T cells after COVID-19. TCRdb re-called the PCR reads through MiXCR, storing one row per CDR3 protein. Of 6,000 to 8,000 distinct CDR3 sequences listed, around a fifth are singletons. No antigen is known for these receptors. The sequencing used CD4+ T cells from blood, cultured in vitro, collected after SARS-CoV-2 vaccination. These TCRs come from a human donor who had recovered from COVID-19. CDR3s include the opening cysteine and the closing phenylalanine or tryptophan. The D gene is left open where the match is weak. Part of the rows lack a size; the others show once, few, many or a class for expanded clones.

abundance | j_gene | v_gene | d_gene | CDR3aa | CDR3nt
few | TRBJ2-7 | TRBV23-1 | . | CASSQCEGENEQYF | TGCGCCAGCAGTCAATGTGAGGGGGAGAACGAGCAGTACTTC
few | TRBJ2-3 | TRBV29-1 | . | CSAGAWRYDTQYF | TGCAGCGCGGGGGCGTGGAGGTACGATACGCAGTATTTT
many | TRBJ2-3 | TRBV7-6 | . | CASSLARVAGDTQYF | TGTGCCAGCAGCTTAGCCCGGGTAGCTGGTGATACGCAGTATTTT
. | TRBJ2-1 | TRBV5-6 | . | CASSLGGYAYNEQFF | TGTGCCAGCAGCTTGGGCGGGTATGCCTACAATGAGCAGTTCTTC
. | TRBJ2-5 | TRBV11-2 | . | CASSSSGVTQYF | TGTGCCAGCAGCTCCTCGGGGGTTACCCAGTACTTC
. | TRBJ1-2 | TRBV18 | TRBD1 | CASSPPRTGGDYGYTF | TGTGCCAGCTCACCTCCCCGGACAGGGGGCGACTATGGCTACACCTTC
. | TRBJ2-7 | TRBV6-1 | . | CASTRRDSIYEQYF | TGTGCCAGCACTCGCCGGGACTCAATCTACGAGCAGTACTTC
large | TRBJ1-2 | TRBV20-1 | . | CSAPGERGGYTF | TGCAGTGCTCCCGGGGAGAGGGGTGGCTACACCTTC
few | TRBJ1-3 | TRBV4-1 | TRBD1 | CASSPPGQIHGNTIYF | TGCGCCAGCAGCCCACCGGGACAGATTCATGGAAACACCATATATTTT
. | TRBJ2-2 | TRBV7-2 | . | CASSGWDTGELFF | TGTGCCAGCAGTGGGTGGGACACCGGGGAGCTGTTTTTT
few | TRBJ2-5 | TRBV6-2/TRBV6-3 | TRBD2 | CASSWTSGGAETQYF | TGTGCCAGCAGTTGGACTAGCGGGGGGGCAGAGACCCAGTACTTC
. | TRBJ2-2 | TRBV24-1 | . | CATRRSSSTGELFF | TGTGCCACCAGGAGGTCTAGCAGCACCGGGGAGCTGTTTTTT
many | TRBJ1-6 | TRBV28 | . | CASNRDDSPLHF | TGTGCCAGCAACCGGGACGATTCACCCCTCCACTTT
medium-sized | TRBJ1-5 | TRBV7-2 | . | CASGVRGQQPQHF | TGTGCCAGCGGCGTGAGGGGACAACAGCCCCAGCATTTT
. | TRBJ2-7 | TRBV14 | . | CASSQPGHPYEQYF | TGTGCCAGCAGCCAGCCGGGACATCCCTACGAGCAGTACTTC
medium-sized | TRBJ1-5 | TRBV7-9 | . | CASSFEGSNQPQHF | TGTGCCAGCAGCTTCGAGGGGAGCAATCAGCCCCAGCATTTT
. | TRBJ2-1 | TRBV4-1 | . | CASNGGLAPSSGEQFF | TGCGCCAGCAATGGGGGGCTAGCCCCTTCGAGTGGTGAGCAGTTCTTC
. | TRBJ1-1 | TRBV7-8 | . | CASSPVAGVNTEAFF | TGTGCCAGCAGCCCAGTGGCAGGTGTGAACACTGAAGCTTTCTTT
. | TRBJ1-2 | TRBV5-1 | . | CASSPSDPGIGYTF | TGCGCCAGCAGCCCATCAGACCCAGGGATTGGCTACACCTTC
many | TRBJ2-7 | TRBV20-1 | . | CSARVGQEYYEQYF | TGCAGTGCTAGAGTGGGGCAGGAGTACTACGAGCAGTACTTC
. | TRBJ2-1 | TRBV28 | TRBD2 | CASRRLLAGATYNEQFF | TGTGCCAGCAGGAGATTACTAGCGGGGGCAACCTACAATGAGCAGTTCTTC
few | TRBJ1-1 | TRBV10-1 | . | CAGENTEAFF | TGCGCCGGGGAGAACACTGAAGCTTTCTTT
. | TRBJ1-2 | TRBV28 | . | CASSSGVPYGYTF | TGTGCCAGCAGTTCGGGGGTCCCCTATGGCTACACCTTC
medium-sized | TRBJ2-7 | TRBV4-1 | . | CASSQDGTRPRTYEQYF | TGCGCCAGCAGCCAAGATGGGACCAGACCACGAACCTACGAGCAGTACTTC
. | TRBJ2-6 | TRBV4-3 | . | CASSQELLGAGLSGANVLTF | TGCGCCAGCAGCCAAGAGCTACTCGGTGCGGGTCTCTCTGGGGCCAACGTCCTGACTTTC
medium-sized | TRBJ2-5 | TRBV20-1 | TRBD1 | CSARGPGGETQYF | TGCAGTGCTAGAGGGCCAGGGGGAGAGACCCAGTACTTC
few | TRBJ1-5 | TRBV4-1 | . | CASSQDSSNQPQHF | TGCGCCAGCAGCCAAGACAGTAGCAATCAGCCCCAGCATTTT
medium-sized | TRBJ2-7 | TRBV20-1 | TRBD1 | CSAPTGGPYEQYF | TGCAGTGCCCCGACAGGGGGCCCCTACGAGCAGTACTTC
many | TRBJ2-7 | TRBV11-1 | TRBD2 | CASSSGGSWDEQYF | TGTGCCAGCAGCTCCGGGGGGAGTTGGGACGAGCAGTACTTC
. | TRBJ2-1 | TRBV19 | . | CASSPRTNRDEQFF | TGTGCCAGTAGTCCCCGGACCAACCGGGATGAGCAGTTCTTC
. | TRBJ2-4 | TRBV10-1 | . | CASSGGSAYNIQYF | TGCGCCAGCAGCGGGGGTTCGGCATACAACATTCAGTACTTC
. | TRBJ2-3 | TRBV7-3 | TRBD2 | CASSASGGASTDTQYF | TGTGCCAGCAGCGCTAGCGGGGGGGCGAGCACAGATACGCAGTATTTT
few | TRBJ1-2 | TRBV6-1 | . | CASSEGGANYGYTF | TGTGCCAGCAGTGAAGGCGGAGCTAACTATGGCTACACCTTC
. | TRBJ2-1 | TRBV20-1 | . | CSARGRGSSLNEQFF | TGCAGTGCTAGAGGCCGGGGGTCGTCCCTCAATGAGCAGTTCTTC
medium-sized | TRBJ1-6 | TRBV20-1 | . | CSALQGSSYNSPLHF | TGCAGTGCTCTACAGGGTAGCTCCTATAATTCACCCCTCCACTTT
few | TRBJ2-3 | TRBV28 | . | CASSFLLRSTDTQYF | TGTGCCAGCAGTTTCCTATTGAGGAGCACAGATACGCAGTATTTT
. | TRBJ1-3 | TRBV5-1 | . | CASSLGGSGNTIYF | TGCGCCAGCAGCTTGGGGGGCTCTGGAAACACCATATATTTT
. | TRBJ1-1 | TRBV10-3 | TRBD1 | CAISQQGAAEVFF | TGTGCCATCAGTCAACAGGGGGCGGCTGAAGTTTTCTTT
. | TRBJ2-1 | TRBV28 | TRBD2 | CASSSGGGPYNEQFF | TGTGCCAGCAGTTCTGGGGGGGGACCCTACAATGAGCAGTTCTTC
medium-sized | TRBJ1-1 | TRBV6-1 | . | CASNPRGGGEAFF | TGTGCCAGCAATCCAAGAGGGGGGGGTGAAGCTTTCTTT